This TCR beta chain was recorded in a study of cytomegalovirus exposure and HLA in healthy donors. Study-level background: An early data release held some 85 million unique TCRs from HLA-typed donors. Findings and limits, study-wide: Later, an analysis found that common viral pathogens appeared to be linked with several of the most significant clusters. Later genetic work tied a missense DCLRE1C variant to beta-chain V and J trimming.

The germline gives CDR1 SGDLS, CDR2 YYNGEE. V lost 2 bases and J lost 8; bases outside the gene matches: 8. The CDR3 runs 15 residues. With 60 Vbeta and 13 Jbeta primers, the PCR was carried out. Original processing methods: Later, 65 million to 85 million unique TCR beta chains were counted in an analysis, and 8.5 million to 13 million of them were shared. Data came from immunoSEQ multiplex PCR; TCRdb stores just in-frame clones and leaves some out. V, J and clone size are those of that table, while D and trimming were read from the DNA. The sample contains 160,000 or so clones, around four fifths of which appear only once. On this clone itself: Its target is not known.

The sequence derives from a man aged 25-45 years in good health and CMV-seronegative. This chain links TRBV9 with TRBJ2-1, with TRBD2 identical over 9 bases. The sample comprised PBMCs. CDR3 coding DNA: TGTGCCAGCAGCGTTCCCCGGACTAGCGTCGATGAGCAGTTCTTC. Translation: CASSVPRTSVDEQFF.